This TCR beta chain was recovered during a study of identical twins. A universal primer site was created by template switching, with the cDNA bearing unique molecular identifiers. TCRdb analysed the 5' RACE reads with MiXCR anew, one entry per CDR3 protein. The sample carries under 900,000 distinct CDR3 sequences, 9% to 15% recorded once. The CDR3 length is 16 residues. V dropped 4 bases and J dropped 0 bases, with 16 bases sitting between them. The germline V gene has CDR1 LGHDT and CDR2 YNNKEL (reference sequence). In this sample, this clonotype turned up a few times. Separately, the same data were catalogued under a study of yellow fever vaccine responses in identical twins.

The receptor was derived from a woman aged 18-29 years in good health. The rearrangement uses TRBV3-1 and TRBJ2-7; D is uncertain. The specimen was PBMCs. The CDR3 sequence: CASSRLLGVNSYEQYF. CDR3 DNA sequence: TGTGCCAGCAGCCGACTCTTAGGCGTGAACTCCTACGAGCAGTACTTC.